This TCR beta chain was sequenced in a study of chemoradiotherapy in HPV16-positive cancers. Study background: Candidate HPV-specific T-cell clones and common TCR motifs came from functional assays in two HPV16-positive patients.

V was cut by 4 bases and J by 10 bases, with 12 bases left in between. The CDR3 sequence is 13 residues long. Germline V lookup: CDR1 SGHRS, CDR2 YFSETQ. Regarding the study as a whole: HPV-specific T cells were functionally defined from only two HPV16-positive patients. Candidate HPV-specific clones and E7-related TCR motifs grew in tumor during treatment.

Measured with immunoSEQ multiplex PCR; TCRdb has only the in-frame clones, and not every one. Among about 20,000 clones listed, around 86% were seen once. Concerning this clone itself: Its antigen is undetermined.

This clonotype was obtained from a human donor with HPV-associated anogenital cancer. This material consisted of blood, taken from a patient who underwent chemoradiotherapy. This chain uses TRBV5-1 with TRBJ1-6; no clear D. The CDR3 sequence is CASSPNSESPLHF. The CDR3 DNA reads as TGCGCCAGCAGCCCTAACAGTGAATCACCCCTCCACTTT.